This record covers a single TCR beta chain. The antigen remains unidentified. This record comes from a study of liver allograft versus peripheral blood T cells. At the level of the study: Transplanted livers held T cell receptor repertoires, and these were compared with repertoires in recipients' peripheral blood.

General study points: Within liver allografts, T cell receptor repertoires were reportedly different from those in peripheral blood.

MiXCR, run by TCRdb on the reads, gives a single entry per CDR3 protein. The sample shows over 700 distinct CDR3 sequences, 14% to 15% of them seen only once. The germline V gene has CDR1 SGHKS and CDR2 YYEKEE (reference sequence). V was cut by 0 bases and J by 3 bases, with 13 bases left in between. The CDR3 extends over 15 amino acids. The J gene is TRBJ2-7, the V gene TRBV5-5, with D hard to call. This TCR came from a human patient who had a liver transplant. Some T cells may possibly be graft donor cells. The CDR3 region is CASSLAEEGDYEQYF. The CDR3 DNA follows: TGTGCCAGCAGCTTGGCCGAGGAAGGCGACTACGAGCAGTACTTC.